This T cell receptor beta chain was sequenced for a study of T cells in tuberculosis (dated by TCRdb to between 2018 and 2020). General notes on the study: In the study, CD1B tetramers and high-throughput TCR immunosequencing were combined to characterize T cells specific for the mycobacterial lipid antigen glucose monomycolate (GMM). With 9 to 10 people per group, a South African clinical cohort compared IGRA-negative adolescents, IGRA-positive adolescents with latent tuberculosis, and adults with active tuberculosis. Summary of the overall study and its limitations: Which clinical samples got chosen depended on the availability of cryopreserved specimens, and the active tuberculosis cases were adults, whereas the controls were adolescents. Smaller mean NN-distances to GMM-specific TCRs were observed in active tuberculosis TCR-alpha repertoires than in IGRA-negative controls, suggesting clonal expansion of GMM-specific TCRs. Smaller NN-distances were partly driven by shorter CDR3-alpha lengths in active tuberculosis patients, and statistical significance was not reached for the TCR-beta difference. A classifier using the diverse GMM-specific repertoire reached 87% accuracy (AUROC roughly 0.9), compared with 60% to 75% accuracy using GEM motif frequencies.

Its CDR3 holds 16 amino acids, cysteine through phenylalanine. Only the CDR3 portion is preserved as DNA: 48 bases, with reading frame beginning at the first base. CDR1 MNHEY and CDR2 SVGAGI were looked up in the germline V gene. For this chain, trimming is 0 bases at the V end and 4 bases at the J end, and the number of junction bases without a gene match is 9. This clone was detected only once. Its antigen remains undetermined. The sample holds no much larger clone one base away, and base qualities are not on file. At study entry, a tuberculin skin test and the QuantiFERON-TB GOLD In-Tube IGRA were used to screen adolescents for latent tuberculosis infection. Unsorted cryopreserved PBMC were immunosequenced, covering on average approximately 100,000 T cells per clinical donor. Eleven high schools in the Worcester region of the Western Cape, South Africa, served as enrollment sites for adolescents aged 12 to 18 years. Ten adolescents infected with M. tuberculosis and about ten uninfected adolescents were chosen and matched for age and sex. PBMC from adolescents were isolated by density centrifugation from freshly drawn heparinized blood and then cryopreserved.

TCR libraries were generated with the immunoSEQ multiplex PCR assay, using TCR-beta and/or TCR-alpha/delta assays for each sample. The Illumina high-throughput platform was used to sequence the amplified TCR libraries. The paper's processing steps were these. Clustering and dimensionality reduction were performed using pairwise TCRdist distances among GMM-specific receptors from ex vivo sorted or in vitro expanded T cells. Each clinical repertoire was assigned a mean NN-distance score, defined as the average TCRdist to the nearest 10% of tetramer-positive reference sequences. GEM TCR motif frequency was calculated as the fraction of unique TCRs that matched known GEM sequences by V/J usage and CDR3 length. Active tuberculosis was classified by linear discriminant analysis with leave-one-out cross-validation, implemented in scikit-learn. Not all clones reach the TCRdb copy of this immuneACCESS table, which keeps in-frame sequences only. Checked studies attribute under half of the gap to unresolved V genes and leave the rest unexplained. V and J calls and clone size are copied from that table; D and trimming were computed from the DNA. A total of about 30,000 clones appear in this sample, approximately 95% of them only once. The top ten constitute less than 5% of the sample.

Sequencing was done on a sample of PBMCs. The rearrangement combines TRBV6-5 with TRBJ2-7, and TRBD2 matches 7 of the central bases. The clonotype originates from a donor between 5 and 29 years old with latent tuberculosis or without tuberculosis infection. The CDR3 loop reads CASSYSRGGLSYEQYF. The nucleotide sequence is TGTGCCAGCAGTTACTCGAGGGGAGGGCTCAGTTACGAGCAGTACTTC.